Below, 14 T cell receptor beta chains from the same sample are listed, as sequenced in a study of identical twins (dated by TCRdb to 2016 to 2017). Receptor amplification or capture employed 5' RACE. Instrument on record: Illumina HiSeq 2000. The public reads were quality trimmed at Q25 with fastp and then assembled into clones with MiXCR by TCRdb, keeping productive beta chains. Each record represents a unique CDR3 protein, reported with the most common genes and DNA among its rows. In all, the sample holds roughly 290,000 distinct CDR3 sequences, and roughly 9.8% of those were seen once. Around 7.1% of the sample is held by the ten biggest clonotypes. The sample was also linked to a second study, of yellow fever vaccine responses in identical twins.

Sequencing was done on a sample of CD8+ T cells sorted from blood. The receptor source for this set is a young woman in good health.

Ten or more counts support this clonotype. This sequence joins TRBV5-1 and TRBJ2-7, with 11 nucleotides matching TRBD2. Germline CDR1 is SGHRS and CDR2 is YFSETQ. V trimming: 5 bases; J trimming: 3 bases; junction bases outside the gene matches: 1. The CDR3 is made up of 13 amino acids. In nucleotides, the CDR3 is TGCGCCAGCAGGACTAGCGGGAACTACGAGCAGTACTTC. Encoded protein: CASRTSGNYEQYF.

This clonotype was observed a handful of times. CDR3 DNA sequence: TGCGCCAGCAGCTTGGAGGGGGCTGGCCAGTACTTC. Its translation is CASSLEGAGQYF. The chain employs TRBV5-1 and TRBJ2-5; 7 nucleotides match TRBD1. Germline V lookup: CDR1 SGHRS, CDR2 YFSETQ. The CDR3 sequence is 12 residues long. V lost 0 bases, J lost 10 bases, and 3 bases stayed unmatched.

This sequence joins TRBV2 and TRBJ2-1; maybe TRBD2 (5 bases). V was pared by 4 bases and J by 6 bases, with 13 bases between. The germline V gene encodes CDR1 SNHLY and CDR2 FYNNEI. This CDR3 region has 14 residues. DNA of the CDR3: TGTGCCAGCAGTGGAGCGGAGAATATCAATGAGCAGTTCTTC. Its protein is CASSGAENINEQFF.

The chain employs TRBV29-1 and TRBJ1-1, with TRBD1 as a possible D gene (6 bases). Germline V gives CDR1 SQVTM, CDR2 ANQGSEA. The CDR3 has 12 residues. V lost 7 bases, J lost 5 bases, and 14 bases lay in between. CDR3 residues: CSGTGWQTEAFF. CDR3 bases: TGCAGCGGTACAGGGTGGCAAACTGAAGCTTTCTTT. The entire variable domain, with the rest obtained from reference TRBV29-1 and TRBJ1-1, is as follows: SAVISQKPSRDICQRGTSLTIQCQVDSQVTMMFWYRQQPGQSLTLIATANQGSEATYESGFVIDKFPISRPNLTFSTLTVSNMSPEDSSIYLCSGTGWQTEAFFGQGTRLTVV.

The genes are TRBV20-1 and TRBJ2-7, with D possibly matching TRBD2 (5 bases). This CDR3 comprises 12 residues. Trimming left V 0 bases short and J 11 bases short, with 14 bases between. Germline CDR1 and CDR2: DFQATT and SNEGSKA (reference sequence). The CDR3 region is CSARDSLALKYF. The CDR3 DNA is TGCAGTGCTAGAGATTCCCTAGCTTTGAAGTACTTC.

This clonotype was picked up many times. The chain couples TRBV11-2 to TRBJ2-1, with 9 positions matching TRBD2. Germline loops: CDR1 SGHAT, CDR2 FQNNGV. This CDR3 contains 17 residues. With 4 bases clipped from V and 10 bases from J, the junction kept 17 bases outside the gene matches. The CDR3 DNA sequence: TGTGCCAGCAGCTACCCCCGTAGCGGGGGCCCGAGTCGGGAGCAGTTCTTC. Residues: CASSYPRSGGPSREQFF.

This clonotype occurred a few times. The chain combines TRBV9 with TRBJ2-4; D possibly corresponds to TRBD2 (6 bases). Trimming pared 3 bases from V and 0 bases from J, leaving 25 bases between. Germline values: CDR1 SGDLS, CDR2 YYNGEE. CDR3 length: 20 residues. The CDR3 coding sequence is TGTGCCAGCAGCGACCCCCTGGGGGGAGTATCGCCTGGAGCCAAAAACATTCAGTACTTC. Its translation is CASSDPLGGVSPGAKNIQYF.

At least ten counts were recorded for this clonotype. The rearrangement uses TRBV7-9 and TRBJ2-7, with D tentatively TRBD2 (6 bases). The V end lost 4 bases, the J end lost 2 bases, and 15 bases lay between the germline ends. The CDR3 consists of 15 residues. The germline V gene has CDR1 SEHNR and CDR2 FQNEAQ (reference sequence). The CDR3 region has the DNA TGTGCCAGCAGCTCACCGAGGAGGGGAGCCTACGAGCAGTACTTC. This encodes CASSSPRRGAYEQYF.

This clonotype was seen many times. This chain joins TRBV4-1 and TRBJ1-6; TRBD1 is a possible D gene (5 bases). V was cut by 0 bases and J by 10 bases, with 25 bases left in between. Germline V gives CDR1 MGHRA, CDR2 YSYEKL. The CDR3 is 19 residues long. The DNA of the CDR3 is TGCGCCAGCAGCCAAGAACCTCCTGACTTCGGGGGAACAGACTCACCCCTCCACTTT. This encodes CASSQEPPDFGGTDSPLHF.

This clonotype appeared a few times. The chain carries TRBV29-1 and TRBJ2-7; 13 bases agree with TRBD2. The CDR3 runs to 13 residues. V lost 3 bases to trimming and J lost 5 bases; unmatched junction nucleotides: 1. Germline V gene sequence: CDR1 SQVTM, CDR2 ANQGSEA. The CDR3, as DNA: TGCAGCGTTGACACTAGCGGGGGGGACGAGCAGTACTTC. This sequence encodes CSVDTSGGDEQYF.

V usage is TRBV20-1 and J usage is TRBJ2-1, with TRBD2 matching 11 bases. V was pared by 5 bases and J by 8 bases, with 11 bases of the junction left unmatched. Germline V gives CDR1 DFQATT, CDR2 SNEGSKA (reference sequence). The CDR3 is made up of 15 amino acids. CDR3 sequence (DNA): TGCAGTGCTGAGGAGACTAGCGGGATTGATGATGAGCAGTTCTTC. It translates to CSAEETSGIDDEQFF.

This clonotype was counted many times. The V call is TRBV5-1, the J call TRBJ2-1; D uncertain. The ends were cut back, 4 bases at V and 7 bases at J, with 9 bases in the middle. The CDR3 length is 12 residues. Germline loops: CDR1 SGHRS, CDR2 YFSETQ. This chain's CDR3 is CASSEGNNEQFF. CDR3 DNA sequence: TGCGCCAGCAGCGAAGGGAATAATGAGCAGTTCTTC.

V is TRBV20-1 and J is TRBJ2-7; unclear D gene. The CDR3 runs to 15 residues. The V and J ends lost 0 bases and 6 bases respectively, with 18 bases between them. CDR1 DFQATT and CDR2 SNEGSKA come from the germline V gene (reference sequence). CDR3 DNA: TGCAGTGCTAGAGATGTGTCCAGTTACTATACCGAGCAGTACTTC. Amino acid sequence: CSARDVSSYYTEQYF.

There are many counts of this clonotype. The V gene is TRBV12-3 or TRBV12-4, the J gene TRBJ1-2; no definite D call. Trimming removed 2 bases at V and 8 bases at J, with 12 bases between. This CDR3 has 13 amino acids. The CDR3 DNA reads TGTGCCAGCAGTTTACTGGAGGGTGCGGGCTACACCTTC. Its protein is CASSLLEGAGYTF.